This TCR beta chain was identified in a study of early T cells in non-severe SARS-CoV-2 infection. Individual cDNA molecules were tagged with unique molecular identifiers. From the 5' RACE reads, TCRdb called clonotypes with MiXCR, one entry per CDR3 protein. The repertoire holds roughly 70,000 distinct CDR3 sequences, roughly an eighth seen once, with approximately 4.7% in the top ten. There are 14 residues in the CDR3. Germline CDR1 is MNHEY and CDR2 is SVGAGI. The V end lost 6 bases, the J end lost 0 bases, and 11 bases lay between the germline ends. This clonotype has ten or more counts. Sequences were obtained from whole blood. The genes are TRBV6-5 and TRBJ1-1; D is perhaps TRBD1 (6 bases). The TCR sequence derives from an adult who was a healthcare worker with PCR-confirmed SARS-CoV-2 infection or an uninfected control (not recorded which). The chain's CDR3 is CASSLRQVNTEAFF. In DNA, the CDR3 is TGTGCCAGCAGCCTAAGACAGGTGAACACTGAAGCTTTCTTT.